This passage covers 14 T cell receptor beta chains from one sample sequenced in a study of blood T cells in healthy people across ages. Together with a sample-barcoded 5' primer, a J-beta primer mix was included in a second PCR lasting about 7 to 11 cycles. TCRdb re-called the 5' RACE reads with MiXCR, one entry per CDR3 protein. The data contain 1.8 million or so distinct CDR3 sequences, roughly two fifths of them singletons. The sample consisted of blood. These receptors originate from a human donor in good health.

This clonotype appeared many times. The chain joins TRBV7-2 to TRBJ2-3; D remains unclear. Germline CDR1 and CDR2: SGHTA and FQGNSA. The germline V and J ends were trimmed by 1 base and 5 bases, with 7 bases remaining between them. The CDR3 runs to 13 residues. As DNA, the CDR3 is TGTGCCAGCAGCTTAGATTTTGGAGATACGCAGTATTTT. This sequence encodes CASSLDFGDTQYF.

The rearrangement joins TRBV6-1 to TRBJ2-1; 9 bases agree with TRBD2. The germline V gene encodes CDR1 MNHNS and CDR2 SASEGT. Trimming removed 10 bases from V and 3 bases from J; junction bases left unmatched: 7. The CDR3 consists of 14 residues. In DNA, the CDR3 is TGTGCCATCACGGGACTAGCAATCTACAATGAGCAGTTCTTC. Its protein product is CAITGLAIYNEQFF.

In regard to this clonotype: A read error may produce the germline difference seen at one junction end. Here the CDR3 DNA reads TGCGCCAGCGGTCAAAAAGTCAGCCCCTACAATGAGCAGTTCTTC. Translation: CASGQKVSPYNEQFF. The rearrangement joins TRBV23-1 to TRBJ2-1, with unresolved D. TRBV23-1 is an ORF; its function is uncertain. This CDR3 has 15 residues.

The chain has TRBV15 and TRBJ2-7; D remains unclear. V lost 3 bases, J lost 3 bases, and 18 bases lay in between. CDR1 and CDR2 from the germline V gene are LNHNV and YYDKDF (reference sequence). The CDR3 has 16 residues. The CDR3: CATSSHPGKQIYEQYF. The CDR3 DNA reads TGTGCCACCAGCAGCCACCCGGGTAAGCAAATCTACGAGCAGTACTTC. The variable domain in full, with the rest retrieved from reference TRBV15 and TRBJ2-7, is DAMVIQNPRYQVTQFGKPVTLSCSQTLNHNVMYWYQQKSSQAPKLLFHYYDKDFNNEADTPDNFQSRRPNTSFCFLDIRSPGLGDTAMYLCATSSHPGKQIYEQYFGPGTRLTVT.

The chain carries TRBV24-1 and TRBJ2-4; 10 bases are a match to TRBD1. The assigned J gene may be wrong: the sequence end matches TRBJ2-7 better. CDR1 is KGHDR, CDR2 SFDVKD, per germline. This CDR3 is built from 14 residues. CDR3 bases: TGTGCCACCAGTGATTGGGACAGGGGCGACGAGCAGTACTTC. It translates to CATSDWDRGDEQYF.

The table lists this clonotype with many counts. This chain uses TRBV5-1 with TRBJ1-6, with D possibly matching TRBD1 (6 bases). V was pared by 0 bases and J by 8 bases, with 9 bases between. CDR1 and CDR2 (germline): SGHRS, YFSETQ. There are 14 residues in the CDR3. The CDR3 is CASSLGAGDSPLHF. CDR3 coding DNA: TGCGCCAGCAGCTTGGGTGCAGGGGATTCACCCCTCCACTTT.

This clonotype was detected a few times. The rearrangement joins TRBV6-2 or TRBV6-3 to TRBJ1-1, with D tentatively TRBD1 (5 bases). The CDR3 has 12 amino acids. Trimming took off 6 bases at V and 6 bases at J, with 11 bases between the two ends. The germline gives CDR1 MNHEY, CDR2 SVGEGT. The CDR3 sequence is CASSRGTPEAFF. In DNA, the CDR3 is TGTGCCAGCAGCCGTGGGACTCCTGAAGCTTTCTTT.

The CDR3 DNA is TGTGCCACCACTTTGGCGGGACATCAGCATTTT. The encoded protein is CATTLAGHQHF. The chain combines TRBV19 with TRBJ1-5, with a possible D match to TRBD1 (6 bases). This CDR3 has 11 residues. Deletions cut 10 bases from V and 13 bases from J, with 17 bases between. The germline V gene has CDR1 LNHDA and CDR2 SQIVND (reference sequence).

This clonotype was seen a single time. This sequence joins TRBV3-1 and TRBJ2-5; 11 bases agree with TRBD1. The DNA end is more similar to TRBJ2-7, so the J call may be wrong. The CDR3 is 16 residues long. Germline V gene sequence: CDR1 LGHDT, CDR2 YNNKEL (reference sequence). CDR3 sequence reads: CASSFSSGQGAYEQYF. The CDR3 nucleotides read TGTGCCAGCAGCTTCTCCTCGGGACAGGGGGCCTACGAGCAGTACTTC.

The chain links TRBV9 to TRBJ1-6, with a weak D call TRBD1 (5 bases). The V gene's germline CDR1 is SGDLS and CDR2 YYNGEE. The CDR3 is 15 residues long. V shed 10 bases and J shed 0 bases, with 14 bases lying between them. Here the CDR3 DNA reads TGTGCCTCGGGGCCACCACACTCCTATAATTCACCCCTCCACTTT. It encodes CASGPPHSYNSPLHF.

The CDR3 region has the DNA TGCAGCGTTGATCAGAGCTCCTACAATGAGCAGTTCTTC. Encoded protein: CSVDQSSYNEQFF. The rearrangement joins TRBV29-1 to TRBJ2-1; D is unclear. This CDR3 comprises 13 residues. Germline-derived CDR1 and CDR2 are SQVTM and ANQGSEA. V gave up 3 bases and J gave up 0 bases, with 6 bases separating them.

The chain combines TRBV11-2 with TRBJ2-1, with TRBD2 matching 9 bases. V was clipped by 7 bases and J by 5 bases; unmatched bases: 12. The CDR3 covers 16 residues. Germline values: CDR1 SGHAT, CDR2 FQNNGV. In nucleotides, the CDR3 is TGTGCCAGCACCAGGCTAGCGGGATTTAATCACAATGAGCAGTTCTTC. Its protein is CASTRLAGFNHNEQFF.

In this sample, this clonotype turned up many times. The V call is TRBV7-9, the J call TRBJ2-1; D is possibly TRBD2 (6 bases). CDR3 length: 14 amino acids. Trimming removed 3 bases at V and 2 bases at J, with 8 bases between. Germline lookup yields CDR1 SEHNR and CDR2 FQNEAQ (reference sequence). The CDR3 region has the DNA TGTGCCAGCAGCTTTGGGACTCCCTACAATGAGCAGTTCTTC. The encoded protein is CASSFGTPYNEQFF.

The V call is TRBV7-2, the J call TRBJ1-2; D perhaps matches TRBD1 (5 bases). Trimming removed 6 bases from V and 0 bases from J, with 14 bases in between. The CDR3 runs to 15 residues. The germline V gene encodes CDR1 SGHTA and CDR2 FQGNSA. DNA of the CDR3: TGTGCCAGCAGTCAAGGGGACGCATCTAACTATGGCTACACCTTC. Its protein product is CASSQGDASNYGYTF. The full variable domain, rest sourced from reference TRBV7-2 and TRBJ1-2, is GAGVSQSPSNKVTEKGKDVELRCDPISGHTALYWYRQSLGQGLEFLIYFQGNSAPDKSGLPSDRFSAERTGGSVSTLTIQRTQQEDSAVYLCASSQGDASNYGYTFGSGTRLTVV.